One sample yielded the 30 T cell receptor beta chains listed below, sequenced in a study of shared clonotypes between healthy human individuals. Clones were sequenced by immunoSEQ multiplex PCR, and TCRdb holds only the in-frame ones, with some missing. The sample consists of approximately 740,000 clones, around 72% of them appearing once. The sequencing input was memory CD4+ T cells sorted from blood. Documented subset: CD45RA-negative fraction. These receptor sequences come from a woman under 40 in good health.

The chain is built from TRBV11-2 and TRBJ2-1; D gene uncertain. Germline CDR1 SGHAT, CDR2 FQNNGV. This CDR3 region has 10 residues. The V and J ends lost 6 bases and 8 bases respectively, with 5 bases between them. As DNA, the CDR3 is TGTGCCAGCAGTTCATATGAGCAGTTCTTC. Translated: CASSSYEQFF.

This clone was observed a handful of times. The chain links TRBV10-1 to TRBJ2-7, with TRBD1 identical over 11 bases. Per the germline V gene, CDR1 is WNHNN and CDR2 is SYGVQD (reference sequence). The CDR3 has 15 residues. With V trimmed by 6 bases and J by 2 bases, 6 bases remained unmatched. This chain's CDR3 is CASSEGTGGTYEQYF. The DNA for the CDR3 is TGCGCCAGCAGCGAAGGGACAGGGGGGACCTACGAGCAGTACTTC.

The chain is built from TRBV7-9 and TRBJ1-5; D unclear. V was pared by 0 bases and J by 3 bases, with 9 bases between. Germline values: CDR1 SEHNR, CDR2 FQNEAQ (reference sequence). The CDR3 consists of 15 residues. The CDR3 DNA is TGTGCCAGCAGCTTAGCGCACGGACCCAATCAGCCCCAGCATTTT. Translation: CASSLAHGPNQPQHF.

This clone was detected a few times. The V and J genes are TRBV9 and TRBJ1-2; tentatively, D is TRBD1 (5 bases). Germline CDR1 reads SGDLS; CDR2 reads YYNGEE. V lost 3 bases to trimming and J lost 1 base, with 10 bases between them. The CDR3 spans 14 residues. The CDR3 DNA follows: TGTGCCAGCAGCGACCCAGGGTTTAACTATGGCTACACCTTC. This gives the protein CASSDPGFNYGYTF.

The V gene is TRBV18, the J gene TRBJ2-3; TRBD1 or TRBD2 may be the D gene (5 bases each). The CDR3 is 15 amino acids. V dropped 5 bases and J dropped 5 bases, with 17 bases sitting between them. The germline V gene encodes CDR1 KGHSH and CDR2 LQKENI. The chain's CDR3 is CASSSLGGLGDTQYF. The CDR3 coding sequence is TGTGCCAGCTCATCTCTTGGGGGATTGGGAGATACGCAGTATTTT.

The CDR3 is CASSAEMSDYGYTF. CDR3 in DNA: TGTGCCAGCAGTGCCGAGATGTCTGACTATGGCTACACCTTC. The chain is built from TRBV2 and TRBJ1-2; the D is unclear. V gave up 4 bases and J gave up 3 bases, with 12 bases separating them. CDR1 SNHLY and CDR2 FYNNEI come from the germline V gene. The CDR3 has 14 amino acids.

This chain uses TRBV30 with TRBJ2-7; TRBD1 matches at 9 bases. Per the germline V gene, CDR1 is GTSNPN and CDR2 is SVGIG (reference sequence). With 3 bases clipped from V and 5 bases from J, the junction kept 5 bases outside the gene matches. The CDR3 is made up of 13 amino acids. The CDR3 nucleotides read TGTGCCTGGAGGGGGGACAGGGTCAACGAGCAGTACTTC. As protein: CAWRGDRVNEQYF.

The CDR3 coding sequence is TGTGCCAGCAGTGAAATGTGGGCGGCCCAGGGCGGGGAGCTGTTTTTT. Protein: CASSEMWAAQGGELFF. V and J are TRBV2 and TRBJ2-2; D might be TRBD1 (5 bases). The V gene's germline CDR1 is SNHLY and CDR2 FYNNEI. CDR3 length equals 16 residues. Trimming removed 2 bases from V and 7 bases from J, with 17 bases in between.

The gene calls are TRBV15 and TRBJ2-3; possible D gene TRBD2, 6 bases. The germline gives CDR1 LNHNV, CDR2 YYDKDF (reference sequence). The CDR3 contains 16 residues. V shed 0 bases and J shed 6 bases, with 16 bases lying between them. CDR3 bases: TGTGCCACCAGCAGAGATGGGGCGGGGACCCGGGATACGCAGTATTTT. This gives the protein CATSRDGAGTRDTQYF.

In its sample, this clone was seen once. The rearrangement links TRBV6-6 to TRBJ2-2; the match to TRBD1 covers 7 bases. Trimming took 5 bases from V and 5 from J; bases not matched to a gene: 11. The germline gives CDR1 MNHNY, CDR2 SVGAGI (reference sequence). The CDR3 consists of 16 residues. CDR3 DNA sequence: TGTGCCAGCAGTACATCGGACAGGCCGGGGACCGGGGAGCTGTTTTTT. The encoded protein is CASSTSDRPGTGELFF.

This clone has only one observation. This rearrangement joins TRBV18 to TRBJ2-6, with D possibly TRBD2 on 7 matching bases. The CDR3 is made up of 17 amino acids. The germline V gene encodes CDR1 KGHSH and CDR2 LQKENI. Trimming removed 3 bases at V and 0 bases at J, with 12 bases between. CDR3 nucleotides: TGTGCCAGCTCACCTGGCGGGGGCATCTCTGGGGCCAACGTCCTGACTTTC. As protein: CASSPGGGISGANVLTF.

This clone was seen more than once but under ten times. The V call is TRBV7-2, the J call TRBJ2-1, with 8 bases that match TRBD2. With 2 bases clipped from V and 5 bases from J, the junction kept 5 bases outside the gene matches. The CDR3 totals 15 residues. Germline values: CDR1 SGHTA, CDR2 FQGNSA. CDR3 in amino acids: CASSLSGSLNNEQFF. CDR3 bases: TGTGCCAGCAGCTTAAGCGGGAGTCTGAACAATGAGCAGTTCTTC.

This chain joins TRBV11-2 and TRBJ2-3, with TRBD2 matching over 7 bases. Germline CDR1 and CDR2: SGHAT and FQNNGV. The V segment lost 2 bases and the J segment 1 base; nucleotides outside the gene matches: 6. CDR3 length equals 16 residues. This CDR3 reads CASSLMGGIGTDTQYF. For the CDR3, the DNA is TGTGCCAGCAGCTTAATGGGGGGGATCGGCACAGATACGCAGTATTTT.

This CDR3 is CASSLFAGSSYNEQFF. The CDR3, as DNA: TGTGCCAGCAGTTTATTTGCGGGTTCCTCCTACAATGAGCAGTTCTTC. This chain uses TRBV27 with TRBJ2-1; D possibly corresponds to TRBD2 (5 bases). CDR1 is MNHEY, CDR2 SMNVEV, per germline (reference sequence). CDR3 length: 16 amino acids. V was shortened by 1 base and J by 0 bases, with 10 bases between the two germline ends.

V gene TRBV30 combines with J gene TRBJ2-5; D is perhaps TRBD1 (6 bases). The J call may be incorrect, as the DNA end agrees better with TRBJ2-7. This CDR3 contains 12 residues. Germline V lookup: CDR1 GTSNPN, CDR2 SVGIG (reference sequence). The CDR3 protein is CAWSRGSYEQYF. CDR3 DNA sequence: TGTGCCTGGAGCAGGGGCTCCTACGAGCAGTACTTC.

The chain couples TRBV29-1 to TRBJ2-2; 13 bases agree with TRBD2. The germline V gene encodes CDR1 SQVTM and CDR2 ANQGSEA. With 2 bases clipped from V and 8 bases from J, the junction kept 5 bases outside the gene matches. The CDR3 extends over 15 amino acids. For the CDR3, the DNA is TGCAGCGTTGAAAAAGGACTAGCGGGAGCTGGGGAGCTGTTTTTT. Encoded protein: CSVEKGLAGAGELFF.

This chain uses TRBV6-5 with TRBJ1-1; TRBD1 matches at 7 bases. The J segment lost 10 bases and the V segment lost 0 bases, leaving 8 bases of the junction unmatched. The germline V gene has CDR1 MNHEY and CDR2 SVGAGI. CDR3 size: 14 residues. The CDR3 region is CASSYSSSRGVAFF. DNA of the CDR3: TGTGCCAGCAGTTACTCGAGTTCCAGGGGGGTAGCTTTCTTT.

This clone was counted a few times. The chain joins TRBV16 to TRBJ2-7; TRBD2 agrees at 7 bases. CDR1 and CDR2 (germline): KGHSY, FQNENV. The CDR3 runs to 15 residues. Losses at the gene ends were 1 base for V and 1 base for J; bases not matched to a gene: 4. The CDR3 sequence: CASSQLVGGSYEQYF. CDR3 nucleotides: TGTGCCAGCAGCCAATTGGTGGGAGGGTCCTACGAGCAGTACTTC.

This clone was seen more than once but under ten times. Other DNA variants within this sample encode the same CDR3. This chain connects TRBV6-1 to TRBJ2-5; D is perhaps TRBD1 (5 bases). Germline V gene lookup returns CDR1 MNHNS and CDR2 SASEGT. V was cut by 2 bases and J by 4 bases, with 8 bases left in between. This CDR3 contains 13 residues. CDR3: CASSEQGSETQYF. In nucleotides, the CDR3 is TGTGCCAGCAGTGAACAGGGTTCAGAGACCCAGTACTTC.

The chain employs TRBV7-9 and TRBJ2-7; the D gene is possibly TRBD2 (5 bases). Germline-derived CDR1 and CDR2 are SEHNR and FQNEAQ (reference sequence). This CDR3 region has 13 residues. Between the trimmed V and J ends, which lost 5 bases and 6 bases, there was a span of 14 bases. CDR3 sequence reads: CASSTAGITEQYF. The CDR3 DNA sequence: TGTGCCAGCAGCACCGCGGGTATAACCGAGCAGTACTTC. The full variable domain, its missing parts supplied by reference TRBV7-9 and TRBJ2-7, is DTGVSQNPRHKITKRGQNVTFRCDPISEHNRLYWYRQTLGQGPEFLTYFQNEAQLEKSRLLSDRFSAERPKGSFSTLEIQRTEQGDSAMYLCASSTAGITEQYFGPGTRLTVT.

The V call is TRBV5-4, the J call TRBJ1-4, with TRBD1 as a possible D gene (6 bases). With 4 bases removed from V and 10 bases from J, the gap between germline ends came to 8 bases. Germline V lookup: CDR1 SGHNT, CDR2 YYREEE (reference sequence). There are 11 residues in the CDR3. The CDR3 is CASSEQGKLFF. The CDR3 nucleotides read TGTGCCAGCAGCGAACAGGGAAAACTGTTTTTT. The whole variable domain, filled in from reference TRBV5-4 and TRBJ1-4, reads ETGVTQSPTHLIKTRGQQVTLRCSSQSGHNTVSWYQQALGQGPQFIFQYYREEENGRGNFPPRFSGLQFPNYSSELNVNALELDDSALYLCASSEQGKLFFGSGTQLSVL.

In this sample, this clone turned up once. The V call is TRBV18, the J call TRBJ1-1; a possible D gene is TRBD1 (5 bases). Trimming shortened V by 1 base and J by 2 bases, and 11 bases separated the two germline ends. This CDR3 spans 15 amino acids. Germline V CDR1 and CDR2: KGHSH, LQKENI. The CDR3 sequence is CASSPRDGRNTEAFF. In DNA, the CDR3 is TGTGCCAGCTCACCACGGGACGGACGAAACACTGAAGCTTTCTTT.

As to this clone: Other DNA sequences in the sample encode the same CDR3. This chain connects TRBV2 to TRBJ2-7, with a tentative D call TRBD1 (5 bases). Germline-derived CDR1 and CDR2 are SNHLY and FYNNEI. V lost 2 bases, J lost 3 bases, and 11 bases lay in between. The CDR3 is 14 amino acids. The CDR3 is CASSERGTNYEQYF. CDR3 nucleotide sequence: TGTGCCAGCAGTGAAAGGGGCACCAACTACGAGCAGTACTTC.

This chain connects TRBV18 to TRBJ1-2; TRBD1 agrees at 8 bases. J was trimmed by 2 bases and V by 3 bases; bases with no gene match: 5. This CDR3 is 15 amino acids long. Germline V gene data show CDR1 as KGHSH and CDR2 as LQKENI. The CDR3 reads CASSPGTGENYGYTF. The CDR3 coding sequence is TGTGCCAGCTCACCGGGGACAGGAGAAAACTATGGCTACACCTTC.

CDR3 nucleotides: TGTGCCAGCTCACCAATGCAGGGATATAATCAGCCCCAGCATTTT. It yields the protein CASSPMQGYNQPQHF. This sequence joins TRBV18 and TRBJ1-5, with TRBD1 as a possible D gene (5 bases). V was pared by 2 bases and J by 4 bases, with 12 bases between. The V gene's germline CDR1 is KGHSH and CDR2 LQKENI. This CDR3 spans 15 amino acids.

This chain joins TRBV28 and TRBJ2-7; maybe TRBD2 (5 bases). The CDR3 length is 14 residues. V was pared by 2 bases and J by 4 bases, with 12 bases between. CDR1 and CDR2 from the germline V gene are MDHEN and SYDVKM. The CDR3 loop is CASSLRTAYYEQYF. The CDR3 DNA is TGTGCCAGCAGTTTAAGGACTGCCTATTACGAGCAGTACTTC.

The J gene is TRBJ2-3, the V gene TRBV11-2; D not certain. V lost 2 bases to trimming and J lost 2 bases, with 8 bases between them. CDR1 and CDR2 from the germline V gene are SGHAT and FQNNGV. The CDR3 consists of 14 residues. CDR3 protein: CASSLRRSTDTQYF. The CDR3 nucleotides read TGTGCCAGCAGCTTACGCAGATCCACAGATACGCAGTATTTT.

This clone showed up many times. The chain carries TRBV28 and TRBJ2-7; TRBD2 is a possible D gene (6 bases). There are 17 residues in the CDR3. V was shortened by 5 bases and J by 2 bases, with 22 bases between the two germline ends. Germline CDR1 reads MDHEN; CDR2 reads SYDVKM. As DNA, the CDR3 is TGTGCCAGCAGTGCCACGTGGCGCCGCGGAGGGGCCTACGAGCAGTACTTC. This encodes CASSATWRRGGAYEQYF.

The table lists this clone with a count of one. The V call is TRBV6-6, the J call TRBJ2-5; 8 positions agree with TRBD2. This CDR3 has 15 residues. V lost 6 bases to trimming and J lost 2 bases; unmatched junction nucleotides: 8. CDR1 and CDR2 from the germline V gene are MNHNY and SVGAGI (reference sequence). DNA of the CDR3: TGTGCCAGCAGACAAGCGGGAGCGGTACAAGAGACCCAGTACTTC. It codes for CASRQAGAVQETQYF.

The gene calls are TRBV6-1 and TRBJ2-5; D possibly corresponds to TRBD2 (5 bases). The assigned J gene may be wrong: the sequence end matches TRBJ2-7 better. This CDR3 region has 14 residues. Germline V gene lookup returns CDR1 MNHNS and CDR2 SASEGT. CDR3 protein: CASNLGWRSYEQYF. In nucleotides, the CDR3 is TGTGCCAGCAATCTAGGGTGGAGGTCCTACGAGCAGTACTTC.